The next 19 T cell receptor beta chains were all read from a single sample in a study of cytomegalovirus exposure and HLA in healthy donors. PCR used 60 Vbeta primers and 13 Jbeta primers. TCRdb's copy holds only in-frame clones and misses some; the assay was immunoSEQ multiplex PCR. The sample consists of some 160,000 clones, approximately 86% of them appearing once. The sequencing sample was made of PBMCs. The receptors derive from a woman in her late teens or twenties in good health and CMV-seronegative.

This rearrangement joins TRBV29-1 to TRBJ2-2; D ambiguous. The CDR3 sequence is 11 residues long. The germline CDR1 and CDR2 sequences are SQVTM and ANQGSEA. The germline V and J ends were trimmed by 6 bases and 2 bases, with 4 bases remaining between them. The CDR3 protein is CSVLNTGELFF. The CDR3 DNA reads as TGCAGCGTCCTTAACACCGGGGAGCTGTTTTTT.

This clone was detected only once. The chain carries TRBV18 and TRBJ1-5, with D tentatively TRBD1 (6 bases). Trimming left V 2 bases short and J 7 bases short, with 12 bases between. In germline, CDR1 is KGHSH, CDR2 LQKENI. This CDR3 spans 14 amino acids. The CDR3 loop reads CASSPSGERQPQHF. The CDR3 bases are TGTGCCAGCTCACCATCAGGGGAAAGACAGCCCCAGCATTTT. The whole variable domain, filled in from reference TRBV18 and TRBJ1-5, reads NAGVMQNPRHLVRRRGQEARLRCSPMKGHSHVYWYRQLPEEGLKFMVYLQKENIIDESGMPKERFSAEFPKEGPSILRIQQVVRGDSAAYFCASSPSGERQPQHFGDGTRLSIL.

This rearrangement joins TRBV5-4 to TRBJ1-1; possible D gene TRBD1, 5 bases. Germline CDR1 reads SGHNT; CDR2 reads YYREEE (reference sequence). CDR3 length: 12 amino acids. Trimming took off 3 bases at V and 7 bases at J, with 10 bases between the two ends. CDR3 region: CASSSYDSEAFF. CDR3 bases: TGTGCCAGCAGCTCATACGACAGTGAAGCTTTCTTT.

This clone was counted a few times. The rearrangement links TRBV6-1 to TRBJ1-5; D gene ambiguous. The CDR3 length is 13 residues. CDR1 and CDR2 from the germline V gene are MNHNS and SASEGT. The V end lost 4 bases, the J end lost 1 base, and 5 bases lay between the germline ends. CDR3 protein: CASSALSNQPQHF. As DNA, the CDR3 is TGTGCCAGCAGTGCACTCAGCAATCAGCCCCAGCATTTT.

The chain couples TRBV10-2 to TRBJ2-1; TRBD2 aligns across 10 bases. The CDR3 length is 14 residues. The trim removed 4 bases at V and 10 bases at J, leaving 7 bases unmatched. Germline CDR1 is WSHSY and CDR2 is SAAADI. CDR3 protein: CASSAPSGSEEQFF. The CDR3 region has the DNA TGCGCCAGCAGTGCCCCTAGCGGGAGCGAAGAGCAGTTCTTC.

This chain uses TRBV20-1 with TRBJ2-7; D perhaps matches TRBD2 (6 bases). The CDR3 loop spans 11 amino acids. Germline-derived CDR1 and CDR2 are DFQATT and SNEGSKA (reference sequence). V was shortened by 6 bases and J by 7 bases, with 13 bases between the two germline ends. The CDR3 loop is CSAAGPREQYF. CDR3 in DNA: TGCAGTGCGGCGGGGCCCAGGGAGCAGTACTTC.

This clone turned up a few times. This sequence joins TRBV28 and TRBJ1-4; perhaps TRBD1 as D (6 bases). Germline lookup yields CDR1 MDHEN and CDR2 SYDVKM. Trimming removed 7 bases from V and 5 bases from J, with 17 bases in between. The CDR3 is 15 residues long. Here the CDR3 DNA reads TGTGCCAGCACCAAAACAACAGGGAAAAATGAAAAACTGTTTTTT. Amino acid sequence: CASTKTTGKNEKLFF.

This clone came up once. J is TRBJ2-3 and V is TRBV10-3; 10 bases match TRBD2. This CDR3 spans 15 amino acids. The V gene's germline CDR1 is ENHRY and CDR2 SYGVKD. J gave up 11 bases and V 0 bases, and 8 bases lay outside the gene matches. As DNA, the CDR3 is TGTGCCATCAGTGAGTCTGCTCTAGCGGGAGCCAGGCAGTATTTT. Translation gives CAISESALAGARQYF.

CDR3 residues: CASSLTAGEPPQYF. DNA of the CDR3: TGTGCCAGCAGCTTAACGGCGGGGGAACCCCCGCAGTACTTC. V usage is TRBV7-9 and J usage is TRBJ2-7; 7 nucleotides line up with TRBD2. The CDR3 contains 14 residues. Germline assignment: CDR1 SEHNR and CDR2 FQNEAQ (reference sequence). Unmatched junction bases numbered 10, after V lost 2 bases and J lost 9 bases.

The chain couples TRBV19 to TRBJ2-1; D perhaps matches TRBD2 (6 bases). Germline loops: CDR1 LNHDA, CDR2 SQIVND (reference sequence). Trimming left V 5 bases short and J 8 bases short, with 19 bases between. This CDR3 is 15 amino acids long. As DNA, the CDR3 is TGTGCCAGTAGTGCACAGACTAGTACATATGATGAGCAGTTCTTC. This codes for CASSAQTSTYDEQFF.

This clone was observed once. The chain combines TRBV30 with TRBJ2-5; D is possibly TRBD1 (6 bases). The J call may be faulty, since TRBJ2-7 better matches the DNA end. Germline assignment: CDR1 GTSNPN and CDR2 SVGIG (reference sequence). The CDR3 has 14 amino acids. The DNA for the CDR3 is TGTGCCTGGAGAGGGGGTCCGACCCTCTACGAGCAGTACTTC. This sequence encodes CAWRGGPTLYEQYF.

The V gene is TRBV5-5, the J gene TRBJ2-7; TRBD2 matches 8 bases. This CDR3 is 14 amino acids long. The germline V gene has CDR1 SGHKS and CDR2 YYEKEE (reference sequence). J gave up 6 bases and V 3 bases, and 8 bases lay outside the gene matches. CDR3: CASSSGLAPLEQYF. In nucleotides, the CDR3 is TGTGCCAGCAGCTCCGGACTAGCCCCTCTCGAGCAGTACTTC.

This sequence joins TRBV27 and TRBJ2-7; 10 bases fit TRBD2. The CDR3 is made up of 15 amino acids. CDR1 MNHEY and CDR2 SMNVEV come from the germline V gene (reference sequence). V was pared by 6 bases and J by 0 bases, with 5 bases of the junction left unmatched. The CDR3 DNA follows: TGTGCCAGCAGACTAGCGGGGCAGCTCTCCTACGAGCAGTACTTC. This translates into CASRLAGQLSYEQYF.

This chain uses TRBV11-3 with TRBJ2-6, with 9 bases aligning to TRBD1. The CDR3 loop spans 17 amino acids. Losses at the gene ends were 3 bases for V and 0 bases for J; bases not matched to a gene: 3. Germline lookup yields CDR1 SGHNT and CDR2 YENEEA. CDR3 bases: TGTGCCAGCAGCTTGCGGACAGGGGCCTCTGGGGCCAACGTCCTGACTTTC. Protein product: CASSLRTGASGANVLTF.

The chain recombines TRBV7-2 with TRBJ1-4; D might be TRBD1 (5 bases). V shed 3 bases and J shed 2 bases, with 13 bases lying between them. The CDR3 has 16 residues. Germline CDR1 SGHTA, CDR2 FQGNSA. The chain's CDR3 is CASSLRMGGTNEKLFF. Here the CDR3 DNA reads TGTGCCAGCAGCTTGCGAATGGGGGGGACTAATGAAAAACTGTTTTTT.

This clone occurred once. This rearrangement joins TRBV14 to TRBJ2-2, with D perhaps TRBD1 (7 bases). There are 15 residues in the CDR3. CDR1 is SGHDN and CDR2 is FVKESK in the germline V gene. The V gene lost 1 base and the J gene lost 5 bases, with 11 bases spanning the gap. The DNA for the CDR3 is TGTGCCAGCAGCCAAGCAGGGGGGTGGACCGGGGAGCTGTTTTTT. Translating it yields CASSQAGGWTGELFF. Filled out from reference TRBV14 and TRBJ2-2, the complete variable domain reads EAGVTQFPSHSVIEKGQTVTLRCDPISGHDNLYWYRRVMGKEIKFLLHFVKESKQDESGMPNNRFLAERTGGTYSTLKVQPAELEDSGVYFCASSQAGGWTGELFFGEGSRLTVL.

The chain carries TRBV21-1 and TRBJ1-5. TRBV21-1 is a known pseudogene. The CDR3 spans 14 residues. For the CDR3, the DNA is TGTGCCAGCAGCAAACACGGGAGCAATCAGCCCCAGCATTTT. Translation gives CASSKHGSNQPQHF.

This chain connects TRBV9 to TRBJ2-7; tentative D call: TRBD1 (5 bases). The CDR3 consists of 13 residues. The V end was cut by 4 bases, the J end by 3 bases, with 11 bases between. CDR1 and CDR2 from the germline V gene are SGDLS and YYNGEE. The DNA for the CDR3 is TGTGCCAGCAGCCTAGACAGTTACTACGAGCAGTACTTC. Its translation is CASSLDSYYEQYF.

The rearrangement joins TRBV6-1 to TRBJ2-3; 10 bases are shared with TRBD1. The CDR3 covers 14 residues. From germline, CDR1 is MNHNS and CDR2 SASEGT. The V segment lost 4 bases and the J segment 7 bases; nucleotides outside the gene matches: 5. The CDR3 is CASSARDRGNTQYF. The DNA of the CDR3 is TGTGCCAGCAGTGCCCGGGACAGGGGAAATACGCAGTATTTT.